The 17 T cell receptor beta chains presented below share a single source sample, sequenced in a study of Ad26.COV2.S vaccination and SARS-CoV-2 variants. Described treatment: over 15 received Ad26.COV2.S at low or high dose, single or two shots; roughly five received placebo; per-sample allocation not given. Material that was analyzed had been drawn on day 63 after the first vaccine or placebo injection. Clones were read by immunoSEQ multiplex PCR, and TCRdb kept only the in-frame ones, dropping some. The table has roughly 420,000 clones, roughly 90% seen once. The specimen comprised peripheral blood, sampled in a trial of Ad26.COV2.S vaccine versus placebo. These receptors all come from a person between 18 and 59 years old who received the Ad26.COV2.S COVID-19 vaccine or a placebo.

The V and J genes are TRBV28 and TRBJ1-6; a weak D match, TRBD1 (5 bases). This CDR3 is built from 15 residues. The V gene's germline CDR1 is MDHEN and CDR2 SYDVKM. The germline V and J ends were trimmed by 6 bases and 7 bases, with 16 bases remaining between them. The CDR3 protein is CASRRGRVDNSPLHF. DNA for the CDR3: TGTGCCAGCAGGAGGGGCAGGGTGGACAATTCACCCCTCCACTTT.

This clone was recorded a few times. This chain uses TRBV30 with TRBJ2-7, with D tentatively TRBD1 (6 bases). Trimming cost V 4 bases and J 6 bases, with 13 bases left between them. Germline CDR1 and CDR2: GTSNPN and SVGIG (reference sequence). This CDR3 has 12 residues. The CDR3 sequence: CAWKQGSSEQYF. The DNA of the CDR3 is TGTGCCTGGAAACAGGGATCTAGCGAGCAGTACTTC. The whole variable domain, filled in from reference TRBV30 and TRBJ2-7, reads SQTIHQWPATLVQPVGSPLSLECTVEGTSNPNLYWYRQAAGRGLQLLFYSVGIGQISSEVPQNLSASRPQDRQFILSSKKLLLSDSGFYLCAWKQGSSEQYFGPGTRLTVT.

The chain joins TRBV5-4 to TRBJ2-7; a possible D gene is TRBD1 (5 bases). Germline loops: CDR1 SGHNT, CDR2 YYREEE (reference sequence). This CDR3 is built from 14 residues. V was trimmed by 4 bases and J by 1 base, leaving 12 bases between them. Written as DNA, the CDR3 is TGTGCCAGCAGCGGCTGGGCAGGGTCCTACGAGCAGTACTTC. Translated: CASSGWAGSYEQYF.

This clone was observed a single time. The chain links TRBV12-3 or TRBV12-4 to TRBJ2-7; D is unresolved. Trimming shortened V by 8 bases and J by 0 bases, and 5 bases separated the two germline ends. The CDR3 runs to 11 residues. CDR3 sequence: CASGVSYEQYF. For the CDR3, the DNA is TGTGCCAGCGGGGTCTCCTACGAGCAGTACTTC.

The V call is TRBV6-5, the J call TRBJ2-7, with D uncertain. V shed 4 bases and J shed 4 bases, with 20 bases lying between them. The CDR3 extends over 16 amino acids. Germline loops: CDR1 MNHEY, CDR2 SVGAGI. The CDR3 sequence: CASSSPYKGHGYEQYF. The DNA of the CDR3 is TGTGCCAGCAGTTCCCCTTACAAGGGCCACGGTTACGAGCAGTACTTC.

This chain uses TRBV7-7 with TRBJ2-2; D remains unclear. Trimming left V 0 bases short and J 1 base short, with 9 bases between. The CDR3 is made up of 16 amino acids. Germline V CDR1 and CDR2: SSHAT, FNYEAQ (reference sequence). The CDR3 region has the DNA TGTGCCAGCAGCTTAGCCCTTGTACAGAACACCGGGGAGCTGTTTTTT. Translated: CASSLALVQNTGELFF.

This clone was recorded only once. This chain joins TRBV6-7 and TRBJ2-1; 9 bases match TRBD2. TRBV6-7 is filed as an ORF, its function uncertain. This CDR3 contains 17 residues. J lost 3 bases, V lost 9 bases, and 15 bases had no gene match. CDR3 DNA sequence: TGTGCCAGAAGATTTCACCCGGGACTAGCAGGCTACAATGAGCAGTTCTTC. Translating it yields CARRFHPGLAGYNEQFF.

This clone was counted many times. This sequence joins TRBV5-5 and TRBJ1-5; perhaps TRBD1 as D (5 bases). Trimming left V 1 base short and J 2 bases short, with 10 bases between. Per germline, CDR1 SGHKS and CDR2 YYEKEE (reference sequence). The CDR3 sequence is 15 residues long. CDR3 amino acids: CASSLSQGGNQPQHF. Written as DNA, the CDR3 is TGTGCCAGCAGCTTGAGTCAGGGAGGCAATCAGCCCCAGCATTTT.

The gene calls are TRBV4-3 and TRBJ2-7; tentatively, D is TRBD1 (6 bases). Germline CDR1 reads LGHNA; CDR2 reads YSLEER. The V gene lost 3 bases and the J gene lost 2 bases, with 11 bases spanning the gap. The CDR3 is 14 residues long. CDR3: CASSHATGTYEQYF. The DNA for the CDR3 is TGCGCCAGCAGCCACGCGACAGGCACCTACGAGCAGTACTTC.

The V gene is TRBV4-3, the J gene TRBJ2-2; TRBD2 might be the D (5 bases). V was cut by 0 bases and J by 3 bases, with 14 bases left in between. This CDR3 contains 17 residues. In germline, CDR1 is LGHNA, CDR2 YSLEER. For the CDR3, the DNA is TGCGCCAGCAGCCAAGAGGGGAGATTCTCGGACACCGGGGAGCTGTTTTTT. It encodes CASSQEGRFSDTGELFF.

The rearrangement links TRBV6-2 or TRBV6-3 to TRBJ1-5; 7 bases match TRBD1. The CDR3 totals 15 residues. The ends lost 5 bases at V and 2 bases at J; junction bases unmatched: 6. Germline V gene lookup returns CDR1 MNHEY and CDR2 SVGEGT. The CDR3: CASSPGQIRNQPQHF. CDR3 bases: TGTGCCAGCAGTCCGGGACAGATTCGCAATCAGCCCCAGCATTTT.

V gene TRBV27 combines with J gene TRBJ1-1; D gene ambiguous. CDR3 length: 14 amino acids. Germline V lookup: CDR1 MNHEY, CDR2 SMNVEV (reference sequence). With 6 bases removed from V and 0 bases from J, the gap between germline ends came to 11 bases. CDR3 coding DNA: TGTGCCAGCAGCCCTATTTTCTTGAACACTGAAGCTTTCTTT. This translates into CASSPIFLNTEAFF.

This chain links TRBV27 with TRBJ2-2; 10 nucleotides line up with TRBD1. V lost 9 bases and J lost 3; bases outside the gene matches: 10. CDR1 and CDR2 from the germline V gene are MNHEY and SMNVEV (reference sequence). The CDR3 length is 16 residues. The CDR3 DNA sequence: TGTGCCAGTAAACCACAGACAGGGGGCGACACCGGGGAGCTGTTTTTT. It encodes CASKPQTGGDTGELFF.

The chain joins TRBV6-2 or TRBV6-3 to TRBJ2-7, with 9 bases lining up with TRBD1. This CDR3 has 16 residues. V shed 5 bases and J 3 bases; nucleotides not matched to a gene: 11. The germline CDR1 and CDR2 sequences are MNHEY and SVGEGT. As DNA, the CDR3 is TGTGCCAGCAGTCTGAAAGGGACAGGGAGTATCTACGAGCAGTACTTC. Its translation: CASSLKGTGSIYEQYF.

The V call is TRBV4-1, the J call TRBJ2-1; D might be TRBD2 (5 bases). V lost 4 bases to trimming and J lost 7 bases, with 17 bases between them. Germline V gene data show CDR1 as MGHRA and CDR2 as YSYEKL. The CDR3 totals 15 residues. The CDR3 is CASSLPRGLRNEQFF. CDR3 DNA: TGCGCCAGCAGCCTCCCACGGGGATTGCGGAATGAGCAGTTCTTC.

This chain joins TRBV5-1 and TRBJ2-1; D not resolved. The CDR3 sequence is 13 residues long. Germline values: CDR1 SGHRS, CDR2 YFSETQ. V was pared by 0 bases and J by 4 bases, with 5 bases between. CDR3 bases: TGCGCCAGCAGCTTGGACGAATACAATGAGCAGTTCTTC. Translation gives CASSLDEYNEQFF.

The chain links TRBV5-8 to TRBJ2-3; the match to TRBD1 covers 8 bases. This CDR3 is 15 amino acids long. With V trimmed by 2 bases and J by 6 bases, 8 bases remained unmatched. Looked up from germline, CDR1 is SGHTS and CDR2 is YDEGEE. CDR3 in DNA: TGTGCCAGCAGCTTACTGGGCCAGGGGGCCGATACGCAGTATTTT. This translates into CASSLLGQGADTQYF.